This T cell receptor beta chain was captured in a study of blood T cell repertoires in COVID-19. Assay: immunoSEQ multiplex PCR; the TCRdb copy retains only in-frame clones and omits some. The sample holds about 310,000 clones, roughly 89% seen once. CDR1 is SNHLY, CDR2 FYNNEI, per germline. V lost 4 bases, J lost 2 bases, and 9 bases lay in between. The CDR3 sequence is 13 residues long. The V gene is TRBV2, the J gene TRBJ2-7; no reliable D call. The TCR sequence derives from a woman in her twenties or thirties who had recovered from COVID-19. Sequenced input: PBMCs or T cells enriched from blood (not recorded which). CDR3 loop: CASSVRRTYEQYF. The CDR3 DNA is TGTGCCAGCAGTGTGCGGCGTACCTACGAGCAGTACTTC.